This is a list of T cell receptor beta chains from one sample in a study of cytomegalovirus exposure and HLA in healthy donors. The table came from immunoSEQ multiplex PCR; TCRdb's copy has only in-frame clones and leaves some out. Among some 180,000 clones, 82% were seen once, and the ten largest hold about 1.5%. The sample comprised PBMCs. Receptors originate from a man aged 40-49 years in good health and CMV-seronegative. Both conserved end residues are part of each CDR3. D genes are given only for firm matches. Part of the rows lack a size; the others show once, few, many or a class for expanded clones.

D,J,V,size,CDR3,DNA
TRBD2,TRBJ2-5,TRBV7-2,.,CASSLGSGGAAETQYF,TGTGCCAGCAGCTTAGGGAGCGGGGGGGCCGCAGAGACCCAGTACTTC
TRBD2,TRBJ2-7,TRBV5-1,.,CASSLQLAGDEQYF,TGCGCCAGCAGCTTGCAACTAGCGGGAGACGAGCAGTACTTC
TRBD1,TRBJ2-7,TRBV5-1,few,CASSFGTATFEQYF,TGCGCCAGCAGCTTCGGGACAGCGACCTTCGAGCAGTACTTC
.,TRBJ2-2,TRBV21-1,.,CASSPRRTEVYHFNTGELFF,TGTGCCAGCAGCCCAAGGAGGACAGAAGTTTACCACTTTAACACCGGGGAGCTGTTTTTT
.,TRBJ2-7,TRBV27,.,CASSWLSSYEQYF,TGTGCCAGCAGTTGGCTGTCATCCTACGAGCAGTACTTC
.,TRBJ1-1,TRBV6-1,.,CASSIQMNTEAFF,TGTGCCAGCAGTATTCAGATGAACACTGAAGCTTTCTTT
.,TRBJ2-7,TRBV2,.,CASRGTQLLYEQYF,TGTGCCAGCAGGGGGACACAGCTACTGTACGAGCAGTACTTC
.,TRBJ2-5,TRBV6-6,few,CASSYRQGGRGTQYF,TGTGCCAGCAGTTACCGCCAGGGCGGCCGCGGGACCCAGTACTTC
TRBD1,TRBJ2-3,TRBV7-3,.,CASSRSTGGFWDTQYF,TGTGCCAGCAGCCGGTCGACAGGGGGGTTTTGGGATACGCAGTATTTT
.,TRBJ1-2,TRBV7-9,.,CASSFGGSGHGYTF,TGTGCCAGCAGCTTCGGGGGGTCAGGCCATGGCTACACCTTC
.,TRBJ1-2,TRBV18,.,CASSPRSQTDLYGYTF,TGTGCCAGCTCACCTCGCTCCCAGACAGATCTCTATGGCTACACCTTC
TRBD1,TRBJ2-7,TRBV19,.,CASTAEGTGLSGQYF,TGTGCCAGTACCGCCGAGGGGACAGGGCTCTCTGGGCAGTACTTC
TRBD1,TRBJ1-5,TRBV2,.,CASTGTGGNQPQHF,TGTGCCAGCACGGGAACAGGGGGCAATCAGCCCCAGCATTTT
.,TRBJ1-6,TRBV5-1,.,CASSLVGRRDSPLHF,TGCGCCAGCAGCTTGGTTGGAAGGAGGGATTCACCCCTCCACTTT
TRBD1,TRBJ1-2,TRBV20-1,.,CSADRAGYTF,TGCAGTGCCGACAGGGCCGGCTACACCTTC
TRBD1,TRBJ1-1,TRBV9,.,CASTRTGGTEAFF,TGTGCCAGCACCAGGACAGGGGGCACTGAAGCTTTCTTT
TRBD2,TRBJ2-7,TRBV28,.,CASSLAGAADEQYF,TGTGCCAGCAGTTTAGCGGGAGCGGCGGACGAGCAGTACTTC
.,TRBJ2-4,TRBV5-6,.,CASSVGSLAKNIQYF,TGTGCCAGCAGCGTGGGGAGTCTAGCCAAAAACATTCAGTACTTC
.,TRBJ1-2,TRBV6-5,.,CASRPSGGGGYTF,TGTGCCAGCAGACCCTCGGGCGGGGGTGGCTACACCTTC
TRBD1,TRBJ2-7,TRBV15,.,CATSRDQGATSYEQYF,TGTGCCACCAGCAGAGATCAGGGGGCTACATCCTACGAGCAGTACTTC
TRBD1,TRBJ1-1,TRBV14,few,CASSQTSLRGRFNTEAFF,TGTGCCAGCAGCCAAACCTCCCTCAGGGGGCGCTTTAACACTGAAGCTTTCTTT
.,TRBJ1-4,TRBV11-3,few,CASSSGPATNEKLFF,TGTGCCAGCAGCTCCGGTCCCGCAACTAATGAAAAACTGTTTTTT
TRBD1,TRBJ1-1,TRBV5-4,.,CASRGVGTGGATMRTFF,TGTGCCAGCAGGGGCGTGGGGACAGGGGGTGCTACGATGAGAACTTTCTTT
TRBD2,TRBJ2-5,TRBV18,.,CASSQGLGTQETQYF,TGTGCCAGCTCACAGGGACTAGGAACCCAAGAGACCCAGTACTTC
.,TRBJ2-4,TRBV5-8,.,CASSLVGTRVAKNIQYF,TGTGCCAGCAGCTTGGTCGGCACGAGGGTAGCCAAAAACATTCAGTACTTC
.,TRBJ2-4,TRBV29-1,.,CSVEDRGTAIQYF,TGCAGCGTCGAAGATCGCGGGACTGCCATTCAGTACTTC
.,TRBJ2-7,TRBV7-2,.,CASSFLAYEQYF,TGTGCCAGCAGCTTCCTAGCCTACGAGCAGTACTTC
.,TRBJ1-2,TRBV4-1,.,CASSQGGGLGYGYTF,TGCGCCAGCAGCCAAGGTGGGGGGTTAGGGTATGGCTACACCTTC
TRBD1,TRBJ2-5,TRBV7-9,.,CASSGRTGGAETQYF,TGTGCCAGCAGCGGACGGACAGGGGGCGCAGAGACCCAGTACTTC
.,TRBJ1-1,TRBV9,.,CASSVAGGAEAFF,TGTGCCAGCAGCGTAGCGGGGGGGGCTGAAGCTTTCTTT
.,TRBJ1-4,TRBV4-1,.,CASSQVQGQNEKLFF,TGCGCCAGCAGCCAAGTTCAGGGGCAGAATGAAAAACTGTTTTTT
.,TRBJ1-2,TRBV5-4,.,CASSSGESYGYTF,TGTGCCAGCAGCTCCGGGGAAAGCTATGGCTACACCTTC
.,TRBJ2-1,TRBV7-8,.,CASSVRGDEQFF,TGTGCCAGCAGCGTCAGGGGTGATGAGCAGTTCTTC
TRBD1,TRBJ2-2,TRBV5-1,.,CASRITGARGLFF,TGCGCCAGCAGGATCACAGGGGCCCGAGGGCTGTTTTTT
TRBD1,TRBJ1-2,TRBV7-3,.,CASSMGQGNGYTF,TGTGCCAGCAGCATGGGACAGGGCAATGGCTACACCTTC
.,TRBJ2-4,TRBV7-9,.,CASSLASRGSKNIQYF,TGTGCCAGCAGCTTAGCGTCTCGAGGGTCCAAAAACATTCAGTACTTC
.,TRBJ1-2,TRBV4-2,.,CASSQDTAGYYGYTF,TGTGCCAGCAGCCAAGATACCGCAGGGTACTATGGCTACACCTTC
.,TRBJ2-7,TRBV5-8,.,CASSPAQGRSVEQYF,TGTGCCAGCAGCCCTGCACAGGGTAGGTCGGTCGAGCAGTACTTC
.,TRBJ1-5,TRBV5-6,few,CASSRRRGGTWSNQPQHF,TGTGCCAGCAGCCGTAGGAGGGGGGGCACGTGGAGCAATCAGCCCCAGCATTTT
TRBD1,TRBJ1-3,TRBV30,.,CAWSTGGAIYF,TGTGCCTGGAGCACAGGGGGAGCCATATATTTT
TRBD1,TRBJ2-7,TRBV28,once,CASSPLDRGREQYF,TGTGCCAGCAGTCCCCTTGACAGGGGGCGCGAGCAGTACTTC
TRBD1,TRBJ2-4,TRBV11-2,.,CASSTDRAVHIQYF,TGTGCCAGCAGCACGGACAGGGCGGTTCACATTCAGTACTTC
TRBD1,TRBJ2-5,TRBV30,.,CAWSDQSTGGIRETQYF,TGTGCCTGGAGTGACCAATCGACAGGGGGAATTAGGGAGACCCAGTACTTC
.,TRBJ2-1,TRBV11-3,.,CASSSRDSGSYNEQFF,TGTGCCAGCAGCTCCCGGGATAGCGGATCCTACAATGAGCAGTTCTTC
TRBD2,TRBJ2-5,TRBV7-2,.,CASSPRTSKETQYF,TGTGCCAGCAGCCCGAGGACTAGCAAAGAGACCCAGTACTTC
TRBD2,TRBJ2-3,TRBV2,few,CASSIPTGLAGGPPDTQYF,TGTGCCAGCAGCATCCCCACTGGACTAGCGGGAGGGCCCCCAGATACGCAGTATTTT
.,TRBJ2-5,TRBV5-1,.,CASSLDGETQYF,TGCGCCAGCAGCTTGGACGGAGAGACCCAGTACTTC
TRBD1,TRBJ1-5,TRBV11-2,.,CASSSGGTVVAQPQHF,TGTGCCAGCAGCTCAGGGGGGACAGTGGTAGCTCAGCCCCAGCATTTT
.,TRBJ2-1,TRBV7-9,once,CASRAQGFDEQFF,TGTGCCAGCAGAGCCCAGGGGTTCGATGAGCAGTTCTTC
TRBD1,TRBJ1-2,TRBV11-2,.,CASSRELTGGSSGYTF,TGTGCCAGCAGCCGCGAGCTGACAGGGGGTTCTTCTGGCTACACCTTC
.,TRBJ2-1,TRBV5-1,.,CASSLVGGNNEQFF,TGCGCCAGCAGCTTGGTAGGCGGTAACAATGAGCAGTTCTTC
.,TRBJ2-3,TRBV2,.,CASSVGSADTQYF,TGTGCCAGCAGTGTTGGGAGCGCAGATACGCAGTATTTT
.,TRBJ2-3,TRBV28,once,CASSPLRTGVHTDTQYF,TGTGCCAGCAGTCCGCTGCGGACGGGGGTTCACACAGATACGCAGTATTTT
.,TRBJ1-5,TRBV30,.,CAWSVERVNQPQHF,TGTGCCTGGAGTGTGGAGCGAGTAAATCAGCCCCAGCATTTT